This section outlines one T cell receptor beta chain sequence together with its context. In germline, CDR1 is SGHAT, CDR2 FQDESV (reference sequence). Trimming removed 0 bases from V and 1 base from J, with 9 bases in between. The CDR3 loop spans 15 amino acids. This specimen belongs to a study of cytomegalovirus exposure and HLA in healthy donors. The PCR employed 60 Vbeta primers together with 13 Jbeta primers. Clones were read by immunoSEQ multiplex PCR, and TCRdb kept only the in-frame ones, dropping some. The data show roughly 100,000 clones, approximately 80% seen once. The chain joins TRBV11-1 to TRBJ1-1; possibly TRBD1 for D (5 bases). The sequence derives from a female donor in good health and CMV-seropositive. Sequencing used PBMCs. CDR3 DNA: TGTGCCAGCAGCTTAGCCTGGGGCAAGAACACTGAAGCTTTCTTT. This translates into CASSLAWGKNTEAFF.